Presented here are 29 T cell receptor beta chains from one specimen sequenced in a study of CD8 T cells in ankylosing spondylitis. TCRdb recomputed calls from the 5' RACE reads with MiXCR, one row per CDR3 protein. The table records about 280,000 distinct CDR3 sequences, around 19% of them present only once. Specimen: blood, either unsorted or a sorted T cell fraction (not recorded which). These receptors originate from a male donor with ankylosing spondylitis or in good health (not recorded which).

The V gene is TRBV14, the J gene TRBJ2-7; 7 bases are shared with TRBD1. This CDR3 has 14 residues. The V gene's germline CDR1 is SGHDN and CDR2 FVKESK. Losses at the gene ends were 1 base for V and 6 bases for J; bases not matched to a gene: 6. The CDR3 loop is CASSQGWGTAEQYV. Here the CDR3 DNA reads TGTGCCAGCAGCCAAGGTTGGGGGACAGCCGAGCAGTACGTC.

This rearrangement joins TRBV20-1 to TRBJ2-5; maybe TRBD1 (6 bases). Germline V CDR1 and CDR2: DFQATT, SNEGSKA (reference sequence). The V gene lost 0 bases and the J gene lost 7 bases, with 18 bases spanning the gap. The CDR3 is made up of 15 amino acids. In DNA, the CDR3 is TGCAGTGCTAGAGATCTTTCAGGGGAAATTGGGACCCAGTACTTC. Translated, it gives CSARDLSGEIGTQYF.

This clonotype appeared a few times. The chain links TRBV28 to TRBJ2-7; TRBD1 matches at 7 bases. CDR3 length: 16 amino acids. The V segment lost 4 bases and the J segment 2 bases; nucleotides outside the gene matches: 11. Germline V CDR1 and CDR2: MDHEN, SYDVKM. The CDR3 region is CASSSPTTTGTYEQYV. The CDR3 DNA reads TGTGCCAGCAGTTCACCTACTACGACAGGGACCTACGAGCAGTACGTC.

There are a few counts of this clonotype. The chain links TRBV5-1 to TRBJ2-3; perhaps TRBD2 as D (5 bases). Trimming took off 2 bases at V and 4 bases at J, with 17 bases between the two ends. The germline V gene has CDR1 SGHRS and CDR2 YFSETQ. CDR3 size: 16 residues. The CDR3 sequence: CASSFVNHGDADTQYF. The DNA of the CDR3 is TGCGCCAGCAGCTTCGTTAACCACGGGGATGCAGATACGCAGTATTTT.

This clonotype has just a few counts. The chain carries TRBV6-2 or TRBV6-3 and TRBJ1-2; 8 nucleotides line up with TRBD1. CDR1 and CDR2 from the germline V gene are MNHEY and SVGEGT. V shed 6 bases and J 7 bases; nucleotides not matched to a gene: 13. This CDR3 spans 15 amino acids. CDR3 residues: CASRDGQGSTSGYTF. CDR3 bases: TGTGCCAGCAGGGATGGACAGGGCAGTACTTCTGGCTACACCTTC.

The gene calls are TRBV7-2 and TRBJ2-7; 7 positions match TRBD1. The germline V gene has CDR1 SGHTA and CDR2 FQGNSA. The CDR3 spans 14 residues. Germline trimming cut 2 bases from V and 4 bases from J; bases unmatched to any gene: 5. The CDR3 here is CASSLIGGGYEQYV. The CDR3 DNA sequence: TGTGCCAGCAGCTTAATAGGGGGCGGGTACGAGCAGTACGTC.

The chain links TRBV7-9 to TRBJ2-1; D could derive from TRBD1 or TRBD2 (5 bases each). This CDR3 has 16 residues. The germline V gene has CDR1 SEHNR and CDR2 FQNEAQ (reference sequence). The V end lost 5 bases, the J end lost 1 base, and 15 bases lay between the germline ends. The CDR3: CASSPRRAGSYNEQFF. CDR3 nucleotides: TGTGCCAGCAGCCCCCGGCGGGCAGGGTCCTACAATGAGCAGTTCTTC.

Only a few counts were recorded for this clonotype. The chain uses TRBV5-5 and TRBJ2-2, with 7 positions matching TRBD1. The CDR3 length is 15 residues. V was pared by 4 bases and J by 4 bases, with 7 bases of the junction left unmatched. CDR1 and CDR2 (germline): SGHKS, YYEKEE (reference sequence). The CDR3 coding sequence is TGTGCCAGCAGCATGGCCGGGACAGCCACCGGGGAGCTGTTTTTT. The encoded protein is CASSMAGTATGELFF.

This clonotype has only a few counts. This chain joins TRBV20-1 and TRBJ2-7; D perhaps matches TRBD1 (5 bases). V was pared by 2 bases and J by 3 bases, with 11 bases between. The CDR3 spans 13 residues. CDR1 is DFQATT and CDR2 is SNEGSKA in the germline V gene (reference sequence). The chain's CDR3 is CSARPQGDYEQYV. The CDR3 DNA is TGCAGTGCTAGACCCCAAGGGGACTACGAGCAGTACGTC.

This chain links TRBV20-1 with TRBJ2-3, with 9 bases matching TRBD2. V lost 3 bases and J lost 5; bases outside the gene matches: 9. Looked up from germline, CDR1 is DFQATT and CDR2 is SNEGSKA (reference sequence). The CDR3 covers 15 residues. CDR3: CSASSMREGEDTQYF. CDR3 DNA sequence: TGCAGTGCTAGTAGTATGCGGGAGGGTGAAGATACGCAGTATTTT.

This clonotype has more than one count but fewer than ten. As DNA, the CDR3 is TGTGCCAGCTCACGGACTAGCGGGAGCACCGGGGAGCTGTTTTTT. Protein: CASSRTSGSTGELFF. The chain links TRBV18 to TRBJ2-2, with 13 bases matching TRBD2. Germline assignment: CDR1 KGHSH and CDR2 LQKENI. Losses at the gene ends were 4 bases for V and 4 bases for J; bases not matched to a gene: 0. The CDR3 is 15 residues long.

This clonotype was counted many times. The V gene is TRBV5-1, the J gene TRBJ1-1, with no clear D. From germline, CDR1 is SGHRS and CDR2 YFSETQ. The CDR3 consists of 14 residues. Deletions cut 4 bases from V and 1 base from J, with 11 bases between. The CDR3 DNA follows: TGCGCCAGCAGCGAGACTACAGAGAACACTGAAGCTTTCTTT. Encoded protein: CASSETTENTEAFF.

V is TRBV3-1 and J is TRBJ2-3; 9 nucleotides align to TRBD2. The germline V gene has CDR1 LGHDT and CDR2 YNNKEL (reference sequence). With 1 base clipped from V and 3 bases from J, the junction kept 5 bases outside the gene matches. This CDR3 is built from 16 residues. The CDR3 is CASSQAPSGTTDTQYF. The CDR3 DNA follows: TGTGCCAGCAGCCAAGCGCCTAGCGGGACGACAGATACGCAGTATTTT.

The rearrangement joins TRBV5-1 to TRBJ1-4, with TRBD1 identical over 8 bases. The CDR3 spans 15 residues. V shed 2 bases, J shed 3 bases, and the junction held 3 bases outside the gene matches. Germline CDR1 is SGHRS and CDR2 is YFSETQ. CDR3 region: CASSFWTGSNEKLFF. The CDR3 DNA follows: TGCGCCAGCAGCTTCTGGACAGGGTCTAATGAAAAACTGTTTTTT. Full variable domain (outside the CDR3, taken from reference TRBV5-1 and TRBJ1-4): KAGVTQTPRYLIKTRGQQVTLSCSPISGHRSVSWYQQTPGQGLQFLFEYFSETQRNKGNFPGRFSGRQFSNSRSEMNVSTLELGDSALYLCASSFWTGSNEKLFFGSGTQLSVL.

The CDR3 spells CTSSWRGGHYGYTF. The DNA of the CDR3 is TGCACCAGCAGCTGGCGGGGGGGCCACTATGGCTACACCTTC. The chain links TRBV1 to TRBJ1-2. TRBV1 is tagged as a pseudogene. CDR3 size: 14 residues.

The V and J genes are TRBV11-1 and TRBJ1-1, with D unresolved. From germline, CDR1 is SGHAT and CDR2 FQDESV (reference sequence). The germline V and J ends were trimmed by 5 bases and 11 bases, with 18 bases remaining between them. The CDR3 is made up of 13 amino acids. CDR3 nucleotide sequence: TGTGCCAGCAGCCGAGAGCCCCAGGCAGGCGCTTTCTTT. Translating gives CASSREPQAGAFF.

V is TRBV7-8 and J is TRBJ2-2; D remains ambiguous. Trimming took off 2 bases at V and 6 bases at J, with 13 bases between the two ends. The CDR3 is made up of 15 amino acids. Per germline, CDR1 SGHVS and CDR2 FQNEAQ. Written as DNA, the CDR3 is TGTGCCAGCAGCTTAATGTCTAGTTTACCCGGGGAGCTGTTTTTT. As protein: CASSLMSSLPGELFF.

This clonotype showed up just a few times. The chain carries TRBV13 and TRBJ2-7; D gene ambiguous. Germline values: CDR1 PRHDT, CDR2 FYEKMQ (reference sequence). The CDR3 is made up of 13 amino acids. Trimming stripped 3 bases from V and 2 bases from J, with 8 bases between. CDR3 region: CASSFGRTYEQYV. The CDR3 DNA reads as TGTGCCAGCAGCTTTGGGCGTACCTACGAGCAGTACGTC.

This clonotype was counted a few times. The V call is TRBV5-1, the J call TRBJ1-1, with unresolved D. V was trimmed by 1 base and J by 6 bases, leaving 13 bases between them. This CDR3 has 14 amino acids. Per germline, CDR1 SGHRS and CDR2 YFSETQ. The CDR3 nucleotides are TGCGCCAGCAGCTTGATAATGAGTAGTTCTGAAGCTTTCTTT. This translates into CASSLIMSSSEAFF.

The rearrangement links TRBV18 to TRBJ2-5, with TRBD1 matching over 8 bases. In germline, CDR1 is KGHSH, CDR2 LQKENI. The CDR3 runs to 15 residues. The V segment lost 6 bases and the J segment 5 bases; nucleotides outside the gene matches: 11. The CDR3 sequence: CASSRRSDRVETQYF. For the CDR3, the DNA is TGTGCCAGCTCTCGCCGGTCGGACAGGGTGGAGACCCAGTACTTC.

Details on this clonotype: A read error may be the cause here, since a much bigger clone is one base away. This chain joins TRBV12-3 or TRBV12-4 and TRBJ2-1; no clear D gene. The length of the CDR3 is 13 residues. The V gene lost 3 bases and the J gene lost 8 bases, with 11 bases spanning the gap. CDR3: CASSLTETDEQFF. The CDR3 DNA is TGTGCCAGCAGTTTGACGGAAACAGATGAGCAGTTCTTC.

This clonotype was seen more than once but under ten times. The chain links TRBV20-1 to TRBJ1-5; D is undetermined. Germline CDR1 DFQATT, CDR2 SNEGSKA (reference sequence). V gave up 0 bases and J gave up 7 bases, with 13 bases separating them. The CDR3 is 14 residues long. The CDR3 bases are TGCAGTGCTAGAGATCTTGGCAGTATCCAGCCCCAGCATTTT. Its translation: CSARDLGSIQPQHF.

The V and J genes are TRBV6-5 and TRBJ2-5; 11 bases map to TRBD1. V lost 6 bases and J lost 5; bases outside the gene matches: 11. The CDR3 length is 16 residues. CDR1 is MNHEY, CDR2 SVGAGI, per germline. The CDR3 DNA reads TGTGCCAGCAGACTCGGGAGGGACAGGGGGTCGGAGACCCAGTACTTC. Translation gives CASRLGRDRGSETQYF.

The chain is built from TRBV11-2 and TRBJ2-1; 8 bases line up with TRBD2. CDR1 and CDR2 from the germline V gene are SGHAT and FQNNGV. Losses at the gene ends were 1 base for V and 11 bases for J; bases not matched to a gene: 4. This CDR3 has 13 amino acids. The CDR3 is CASSLGTSSKQFF. The DNA of the CDR3 is TGTGCCAGCAGCTTAGGGACTAGCAGTAAGCAGTTCTTC.

The CDR3 nucleotides read TGTGCCAGGCCTCAGGGAAAGGAAGGCAATCAGCCCCAGCATTTT. Its translation is CARPQGKEGNQPQHF. The J gene is TRBJ1-5, the V gene TRBV6-4; TRBD1 is a possible D gene (5 bases). V lost 9 bases to trimming and J lost 2 bases, with 17 bases between them. Germline-derived CDR1 and CDR2 are MRHNA and SNTAGT. The CDR3 is 15 amino acids.

The rearrangement uses TRBV12-3 or TRBV12-4 and TRBJ2-2; D is unresolved. The CDR3 spans 15 residues. Deletions cut 7 bases from V and 3 bases from J, with 15 bases between. CDR3 sequence: CASILAWRHTGELFF. As DNA, the CDR3 is TGTGCCAGCATCCTCGCGTGGCGGCACACCGGGGAGCTGTTTTTT.

V and J are TRBV20-1 and TRBJ1-5; unclear D gene. The V end was cut by 2 bases, the J end by 0 bases, with 14 bases between. Germline assignment: CDR1 DFQATT and CDR2 SNEGSKA (reference sequence). There are 16 residues in the CDR3. The CDR3 region is CSARRQGGYSNQPQHF. DNA for the CDR3: TGCAGTGCTAGACGACAAGGAGGTTATAGCAATCAGCCCCAGCATTTT.

At least ten counts were recorded for this clonotype. The rearrangement links TRBV4-1 to TRBJ1-3, with D possibly being TRBD1 (6 bases). The length of the CDR3 is 15 residues. Germline loops: CDR1 MGHRA, CDR2 YSYEKL. V lost 3 bases to trimming and J lost 0 bases, with 9 bases between them. The CDR3 spells CASSHDRNSGNTIYF. The DNA for the CDR3 is TGCGCCAGCAGCCATGACAGGAACTCTGGAAACACCATATATTTT.

This clonotype was seen a few times. The rearrangement joins TRBV24-1 to TRBJ2-1; 9 bases are a match to TRBD2. With 7 bases clipped from V and 1 base from J, the junction kept 4 bases outside the gene matches. The CDR3 contains 15 residues. Germline V gene data show CDR1 as KGHDR and CDR2 as SFDVKD. The CDR3 DNA sequence: TGTGCCACCAGCCCAAGCGGGAGGTCCTACAATGAGCAGTTCTTC. Amino acid sequence: CATSPSGRSYNEQFF.